This T cell receptor (beta chain) was obtained from a study of shared clonotypes between healthy human individuals. The CDR3 spans 13 residues. CDR1 is MNHEY, CDR2 SMNVEV, per germline (reference sequence). The ends were cut back, 2 bases at V and 8 bases at J, with 12 bases in the middle. Data came from immunoSEQ multiplex PCR; TCRdb stores just in-frame clones and leaves some out. The sample contains millions of clones, roughly 91% of which appear only once. CD45RO-negative, CCR7-positively selected cells formed the naive CD8 fraction, excluding terminally differentiated effector memory CD45RA+ cells.

V gene TRBV27 combines with J gene TRBJ1-2; D is possibly TRBD1 (5 bases). The receptor comes from a man aged 18 to 35 in good health. Some clones in this sample may be carry-over from other donors' samples. The sequenced material came from naive CD8+ T cells from PBMCs. Written as DNA, the CDR3 is TGTGCCAGCAGTTTAGGAGGGGCGCAAGGCTACACCTTC. Its translation is CASSLGGAQGYTF.